What follows are 10 T cell receptor beta chains derived from one specimen sequenced in a study of blood T cell repertoires in COVID-19 (dated by TCRdb to the early 2020s). Libraries were prepared through the immunoSEQ multiplex PCR assay. TCRdb took over this immuneACCESS table, retaining in-frame rearrangements with V and J assigned. Such tables are incomplete; in checked studies, under half of the missing clones stem from an unresolved V gene, and the remainder is unexplained. The sample contains some 40,000 clones, roughly 77% of them found a single time. Jointly, the top ten make up about 40% of the sample. Sequencing used peripheral blood. Every receptor here comes from a man older than 75 with active or convalescent COVID-19.

The chain couples TRBV6-6 to TRBJ1-4; 10 bases are a match to TRBD1. Germline V lookup: CDR1 MNHNY, CDR2 SVGAGI (reference sequence). The CDR3 sequence is 13 residues long. V lost 5 bases to trimming and J lost 7 bases; unmatched junction nucleotides: 1. The CDR3 DNA reads TGTGCCAGCAGTAGGGACAGGGGTGAAAAACTGTTTTTT. It specifies CASSRDRGEKLFF.

This chain uses TRBV11-2 with TRBJ1-5, with TRBD1 as a possible D gene (5 bases). CDR3 length: 14 residues. CDR1 is SGHAT and CDR2 is FQNNGV in the germline V gene. V was trimmed by 8 bases and J by 2 bases, leaving 13 bases between them. The CDR3 reads CASGPGGGNQPQHF. CDR3 DNA: TGTGCCAGCGGCCCTGGGGGGGGCAATCAGCCCCAGCATTTT.

This chain uses TRBV7-2 with TRBJ2-5; no clear D gene. The CDR3 extends over 13 amino acids. CDR1 and CDR2 (germline): SGHTA, FQGNSA. V dropped 1 base and J dropped 0 bases, with 3 bases sitting between them. CDR3: CASSLDYQETQYF. In DNA form, the CDR3 reads TGTGCCAGCAGCTTAGACTACCAAGAGACCCAGTACTTC.

The V and J genes are TRBV28 and TRBJ2-3; TRBD1 matches 9 bases. The trim removed 6 bases at V and 2 bases at J, leaving 3 bases unmatched. This CDR3 is 14 amino acids long. CDR1 is MDHEN and CDR2 is SYDVKM in the germline V gene. CDR3 sequence reads: CASSRTGDTDTQYF. DNA for the CDR3: TGTGCCAGCAGCCGGACAGGGGACACAGATACGCAGTATTTT.

The chain uses TRBV6-6 and TRBJ2-5; 11 positions agree with TRBD2. Trimming cost V 7 bases and J 3 bases; bases outside gene matches: 1. Germline V lookup: CDR1 MNHNY, CDR2 SVGAGI (reference sequence). CDR3 length: 13 amino acids. Here the CDR3 reads CASKLAGEETQYF. The CDR3 region has the DNA TGTGCCAGCAAACTAGCGGGAGAAGAGACCCAGTACTTC.

This chain uses TRBV7-3 with TRBJ2-3; possible D gene TRBD1, 6 bases. Germline CDR1 and CDR2: SGHTA and FQGTGA. This CDR3 has 14 amino acids. Trimming pared 3 bases from V and 4 bases from J, leaving 11 bases between. The CDR3 protein is CASSFIGGADTQYF. The DNA for the CDR3 is TGTGCCAGCAGCTTCATAGGGGGAGCAGATACGCAGTATTTT.

The chain combines TRBV5-1 with TRBJ2-7; 15 nucleotides match TRBD2. V lost 4 bases and J lost 2; bases outside the gene matches: 10. This CDR3 contains 18 residues. Germline-derived CDR1 and CDR2 are SGHRS and YFSETQ. The CDR3 nucleotides are TGCGCCAGCAGCCAAGGGACTAGCGGGAGGATGAGGGCCTACGAGCAGTACTTC. It translates to CASSQGTSGRMRAYEQYF.

This clone was counted a single time. V gene TRBV28 combines with J gene TRBJ2-3; possible D gene TRBD1, 7 bases. Trimming cost V 3 bases and J 3 bases, with 16 bases left between them. The CDR3 spans 16 residues. The germline V gene encodes CDR1 MDHEN and CDR2 SYDVKM. The CDR3 protein is CASSFPTGEVTDTQYF. The CDR3 coding sequence is TGTGCCAGCAGTTTCCCAACAGGGGAGGTGACAGATACGCAGTATTTT.

Only a few counts were recorded for this clone. The chain recombines TRBV9 with TRBJ1-6, with D possibly being TRBD1 (5 bases). The CDR3 contains 13 residues. CDR1 and CDR2 from the germline V gene are SGDLS and YYNGEE. With 3 bases removed from V and 7 bases from J, the gap between germline ends came to 8 bases. CDR3 in amino acids: CASSDAGNSPLHF. CDR3 in DNA: TGTGCCAGCAGCGATGCAGGGAATTCACCCCTCCACTTT.

This clone was seen a few times. J is TRBJ1-6 and V is TRBV5-1; weak D call: TRBD1 (6 bases). CDR1 SGHRS and CDR2 YFSETQ come from the germline V gene. The ends were cut back, 0 bases at V and 10 bases at J, with 8 bases in the middle. This CDR3 is 13 amino acids long. The chain's CDR3 is CASSLEGGSPLHF. CDR3 DNA sequence: TGCGCCAGCAGCTTGGAAGGGGGATCACCCCTCCACTTT.